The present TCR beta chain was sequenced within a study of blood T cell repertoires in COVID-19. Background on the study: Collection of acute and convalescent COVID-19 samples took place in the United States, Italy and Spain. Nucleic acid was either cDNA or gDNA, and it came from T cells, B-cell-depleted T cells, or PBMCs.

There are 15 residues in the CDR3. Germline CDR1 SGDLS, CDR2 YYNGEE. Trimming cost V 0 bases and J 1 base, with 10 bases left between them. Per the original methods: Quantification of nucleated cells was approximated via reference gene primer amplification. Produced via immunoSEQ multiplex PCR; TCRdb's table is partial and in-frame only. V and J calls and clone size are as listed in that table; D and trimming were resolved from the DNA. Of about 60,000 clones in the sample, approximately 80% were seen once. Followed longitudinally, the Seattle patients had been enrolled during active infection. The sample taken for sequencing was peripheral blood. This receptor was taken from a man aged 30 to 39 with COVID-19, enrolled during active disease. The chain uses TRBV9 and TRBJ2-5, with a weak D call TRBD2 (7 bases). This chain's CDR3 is CASSVVGGVQETQYF. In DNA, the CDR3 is TGTGCCAGCAGCGTAGTAGGGGGGGTCCAAGAGACCCAGTACTTC. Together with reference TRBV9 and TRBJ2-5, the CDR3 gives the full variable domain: DSGVTQTPKHLITATGQRVTLRCSPRSGDLSVYWYQQSLDQGLQFLIQYYNGEERAKGNILERFSAQQFPDLHSELNLSSLELGDSALYFCASSVVGGVQETQYFGPGTRLLVL.